One sample yielded the 5 T cell receptor beta chains listed below, sequenced in a study of response to subunit inactivated influenza vaccine. One entry per CDR3 protein, called by TCRdb with MiXCR from the RT-PCR reads. The table includes under 200,000 distinct CDR3 sequences, 9.5% to 13% detected once. Here the sequenced sample was non-naive T cells sorted from PBMCs, taken roughly 6 weeks after vaccination. All receptors come from a middle-aged man who received an inactivated influenza vaccine.

V is TRBV6-5 and J is TRBJ2-5; unclear D gene. Trimming cost V 5 bases and J 5 bases, with 9 bases left between them. In germline, CDR1 is MNHEY, CDR2 SVGAGI. The CDR3 is 12 amino acids. This CDR3 is CASSQRWETQYF. Here the CDR3 DNA reads TGTGCCAGCAGTCAGCGATGGGAGACCCAGTACTTC.

This clonotype was seen many times. The V call is TRBV12-3 or TRBV12-4, the J call TRBJ2-6; D is ambiguous. This CDR3 is built from 14 residues. The V and J ends lost 7 bases and 2 bases respectively, with 9 bases between them. CDR3 nucleotides: TGTGCCAGCACCCAAGGGACTGGGGCCAACGTCCTGACTTTC. This codes for CASTQGTGANVLTF.

V gene TRBV4-2 combines with J gene TRBJ2-1, with D uncertain. Germline V gives CDR1 LGHNA, CDR2 YNFKEQ. Trimming cost V 0 bases and J 2 bases, with 8 bases left between them. The CDR3 is made up of 15 amino acids. The CDR3 sequence: CASSQEDQTYNEQFF. The CDR3 region has the DNA TGTGCCAGCAGCCAAGAGGACCAGACCTACAATGAGCAGTTCTTC.

Only a few counts were recorded for this clonotype. The V call is TRBV20-1, the J call TRBJ1-5; D remains ambiguous. The ends were cut back, 7 bases at V and 5 bases at J, with 21 bases in the middle. CDR1 and CDR2 from the germline V gene are DFQATT and SNEGSKA (reference sequence). The CDR3 is made up of 15 amino acids. In DNA, the CDR3 is TGCAGTGTCACAGATGAAGGGCTCCATGATCAGCCCCAGCATTTT. Translation: CSVTDEGLHDQPQHF.

Only a few counts were recorded for this clonotype. This chain connects TRBV10-3 to TRBJ1-2, with D maybe TRBD1 (5 bases). CDR3 size: 14 residues. V was cut by 3 bases and J by 4 bases, with 12 bases left in between. Germline V gives CDR1 ENHRY, CDR2 SYGVKD. The CDR3: CAISEQQASYGYTF. The CDR3 bases are TGTGCCATCAGTGAACAACAGGCGAGCTATGGCTACACCTTC.